These 3 T cell receptor beta chains were all obtained from the same sample, sequenced in a study of CD8+ T cells in alopecia areata. Treatment denoted: oral pan-JAK inhibitor, 5-10 mg twice daily. Extraction and reverse transcription of RNA yielded cDNA as the sequencing template. Using immunoSEQ multiplex PCR, the repertoire was profiled, and TCRdb retains in-frame clones only, with some absent. In the table there are 150,000 to 200,000 clones, approximately 61% of which are singletons. This specimen was CD4+ T cells sorted from blood, taken at week 24, from a patient treated with tofacitinib. The receptor set was obtained from a human donor with alopecia areata.

A word on this clone: The germline gene is not matched at one end of the junction; a read error may be the cause. This chain uses TRBV29-1 with TRBJ2-7, with TRBD1 matching over 8 bases. Germline-derived CDR1 and CDR2 are SQVTM and ANQGSEA. The length of the CDR3 is 15 residues. CDR3 loop: CSVEDYRTGTREQYF. In DNA, the CDR3 is TGCAGCGTCGAAGATTACAGGACAGGGACGAGGGAGCAGTACTTC.

The CDR3 spells CASSQDISYEGRTYTGELFF. The CDR3 DNA is TGCGCCAGCAGCCAAGATATAAGCTATGAGGGCAGAACGTACACCGGGGAGCTGTTTTTT. The chain has TRBV4-3 and TRBJ2-2, with D perhaps TRBD2 (5 bases). CDR1 and CDR2 from the germline V gene are LGHNA and YSLEER. The CDR3 spans 20 residues. V dropped 0 bases and J dropped 3 bases, with 23 bases sitting between them.

In DNA form, the CDR3 reads TGTGCCAGCAGCCAAGAAGGGGGTTGGAAGGAGACCCAGTACTTC. This sequence encodes CASSQEGGWKETQYF. V and J are TRBV14 and TRBJ2-5; D might be TRBD1 (6 bases). The ends were cut back, 0 bases at V and 5 bases at J, with 13 bases in the middle. The CDR3 is made up of 15 amino acids. Germline CDR1 reads SGHDN; CDR2 reads FVKESK. Variable domain in full (rest from reference TRBV14 and TRBJ2-5): EAGVTQFPSHSVIEKGQTVTLRCDPISGHDNLYWYRRVMGKEIKFLLHFVKESKQDESGMPNNRFLAERTGGTYSTLKVQPAELEDSGVYFCASSQEGGWKETQYFGPGTRLLVL.